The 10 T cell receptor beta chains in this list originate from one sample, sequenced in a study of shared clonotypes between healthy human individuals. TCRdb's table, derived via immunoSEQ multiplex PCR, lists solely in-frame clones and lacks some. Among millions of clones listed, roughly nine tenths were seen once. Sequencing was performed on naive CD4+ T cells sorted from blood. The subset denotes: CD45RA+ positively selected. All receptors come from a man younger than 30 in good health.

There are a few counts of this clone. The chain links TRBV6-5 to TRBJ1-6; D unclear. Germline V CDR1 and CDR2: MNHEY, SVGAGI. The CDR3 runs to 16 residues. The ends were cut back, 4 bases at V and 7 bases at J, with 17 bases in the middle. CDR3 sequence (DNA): TGTGCCAGCAGTTCGAGACCCTTTGGGGTGAATTCACCCCTCCACTTT. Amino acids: CASSSRPFGVNSPLHF.

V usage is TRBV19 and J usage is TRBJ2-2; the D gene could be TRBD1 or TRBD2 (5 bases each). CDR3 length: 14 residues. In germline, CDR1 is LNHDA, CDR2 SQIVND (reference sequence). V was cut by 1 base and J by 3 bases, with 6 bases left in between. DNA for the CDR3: TGTGCCAGTAGTATAGTGGGGGACACCGGGGAGCTGTTTTTT. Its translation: CASSIVGDTGELFF.

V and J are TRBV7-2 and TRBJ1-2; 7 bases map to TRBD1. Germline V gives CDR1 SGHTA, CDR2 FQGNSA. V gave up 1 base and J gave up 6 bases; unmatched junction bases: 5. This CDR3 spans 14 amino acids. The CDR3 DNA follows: TGTGCCAGCAGCTTAGTTCGACAGGGAGATGGCTACACCTTC. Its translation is CASSLVRQGDGYTF.

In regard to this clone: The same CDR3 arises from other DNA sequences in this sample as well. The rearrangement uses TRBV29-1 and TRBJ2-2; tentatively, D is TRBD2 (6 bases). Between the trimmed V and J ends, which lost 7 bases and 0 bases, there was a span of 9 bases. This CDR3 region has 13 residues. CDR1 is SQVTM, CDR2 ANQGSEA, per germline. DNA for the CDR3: TGCAGCGCCGGGACTCCGAACACCGGGGAGCTGTTTTTT. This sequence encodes CSAGTPNTGELFF.

This CDR3 reads CASSSGTNNEQFF. The CDR3 DNA reads TGTGCCAGCAGCTCAGGGACCAACAATGAGCAGTTCTTC. The chain combines TRBV13 with TRBJ2-1; D is possibly TRBD1 or TRBD2 (5 bases each). The CDR3 totals 13 residues. The germline V and J ends were trimmed by 4 bases and 5 bases, with 9 bases remaining between them. Germline CDR1 is PRHDT and CDR2 is FYEKMQ (reference sequence).

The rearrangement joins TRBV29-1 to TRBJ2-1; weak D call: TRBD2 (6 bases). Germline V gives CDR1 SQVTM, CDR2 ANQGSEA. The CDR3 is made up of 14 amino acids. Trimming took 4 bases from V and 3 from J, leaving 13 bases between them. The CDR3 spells CSVVPGLHYNEQFF. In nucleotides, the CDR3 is TGCAGCGTTGTACCGGGACTCCACTACAATGAGCAGTTCTTC.

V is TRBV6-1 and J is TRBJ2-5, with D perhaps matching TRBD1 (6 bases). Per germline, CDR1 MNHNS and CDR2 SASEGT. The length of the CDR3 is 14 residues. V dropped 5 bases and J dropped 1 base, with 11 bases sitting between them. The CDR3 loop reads CASSTQGFQETQYF. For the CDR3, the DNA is TGTGCCAGCAGTACACAGGGATTCCAAGAGACCCAGTACTTC.

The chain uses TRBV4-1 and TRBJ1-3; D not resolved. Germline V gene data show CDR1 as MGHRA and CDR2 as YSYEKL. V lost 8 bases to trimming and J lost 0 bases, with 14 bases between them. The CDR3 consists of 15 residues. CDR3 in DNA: TGCGCCAGCTCCAAAGCGGCCTACTCTGGAAACACCATATATTTT. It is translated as CASSKAAYSGNTIYF.

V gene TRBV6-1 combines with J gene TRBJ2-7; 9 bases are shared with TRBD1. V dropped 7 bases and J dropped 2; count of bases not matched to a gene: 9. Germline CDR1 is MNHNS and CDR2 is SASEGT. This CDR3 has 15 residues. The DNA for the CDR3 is TGTGCCAGCACATGGACAGGGGCGTTCCCCTACGAGCAGTACTTC. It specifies CASTWTGAFPYEQYF.

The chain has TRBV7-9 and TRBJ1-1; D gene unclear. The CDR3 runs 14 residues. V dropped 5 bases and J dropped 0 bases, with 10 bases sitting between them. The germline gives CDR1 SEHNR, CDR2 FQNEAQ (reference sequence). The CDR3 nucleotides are TGTGCCAGCAGCAACCTAGGTATGAACACTGAAGCTTTCTTT. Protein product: CASSNLGMNTEAFF.